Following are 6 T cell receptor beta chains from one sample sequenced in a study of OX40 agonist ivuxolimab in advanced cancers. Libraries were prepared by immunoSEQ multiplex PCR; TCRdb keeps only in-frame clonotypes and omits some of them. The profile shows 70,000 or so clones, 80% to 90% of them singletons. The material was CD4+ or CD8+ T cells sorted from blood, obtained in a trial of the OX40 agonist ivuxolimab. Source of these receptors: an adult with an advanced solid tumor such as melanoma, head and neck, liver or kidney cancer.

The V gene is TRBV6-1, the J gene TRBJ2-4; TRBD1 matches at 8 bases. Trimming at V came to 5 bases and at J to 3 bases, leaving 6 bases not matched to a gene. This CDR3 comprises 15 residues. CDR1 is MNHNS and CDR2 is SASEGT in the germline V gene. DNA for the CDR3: TGTGCCAGCAGTACGGACAGGGCTTACAAAAACATTCAGTACTTC. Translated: CASSTDRAYKNIQYF.

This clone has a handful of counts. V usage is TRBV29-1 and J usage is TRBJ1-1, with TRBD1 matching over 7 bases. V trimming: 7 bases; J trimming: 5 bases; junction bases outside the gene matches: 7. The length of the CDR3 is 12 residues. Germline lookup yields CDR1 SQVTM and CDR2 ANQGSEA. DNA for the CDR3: TGCAGCGCCTCGACAGGGCTGACTGAAGCTTTCTTT. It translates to CSASTGLTEAFF.

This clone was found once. The chain's CDR3 is CASSTRGLGGANVLTF. The CDR3 DNA reads as TGTGCCAGTAGTACAAGGGGGCTAGGTGGGGCCAACGTCCTGACTTTC. The chain combines TRBV19 with TRBJ2-6, with 7 bases matching TRBD1. This CDR3 region has 16 residues. With V trimmed by 4 bases and J by 3 bases, 6 bases remained unmatched. Germline V gene sequence: CDR1 LNHDA, CDR2 SQIVND (reference sequence).

The CDR3, as DNA: TGTGCCAGCAGCTTCCCTAGCGGGAGGGCTGCCACCGGGGAGCTGTTTTTT. Its protein product is CASSFPSGRAATGELFF. The rearrangement joins TRBV5-4 to TRBJ2-2, with 12 bases that match TRBD2. This CDR3 contains 17 residues. Germline CDR1 reads SGHNT; CDR2 reads YYREEE (reference sequence). The trim removed 2 bases at V and 4 bases at J, leaving 6 bases unmatched.

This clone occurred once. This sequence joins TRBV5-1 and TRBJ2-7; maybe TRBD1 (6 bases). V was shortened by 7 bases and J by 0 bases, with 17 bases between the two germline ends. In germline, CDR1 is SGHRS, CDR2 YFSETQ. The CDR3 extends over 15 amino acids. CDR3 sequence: CASAARDTSSYEQYF. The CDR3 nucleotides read TGCGCCAGCGCGGCTCGGGACACCAGCTCCTACGAGCAGTACTTC.

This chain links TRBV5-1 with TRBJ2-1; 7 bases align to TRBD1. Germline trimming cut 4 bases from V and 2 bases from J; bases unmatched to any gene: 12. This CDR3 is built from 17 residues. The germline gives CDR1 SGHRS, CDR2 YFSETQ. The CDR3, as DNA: TGCGCCAGCAGCGCAAAAGCCGGGACAGATCCCTACAATGAGCAGTTCTTC. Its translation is CASSAKAGTDPYNEQFF.